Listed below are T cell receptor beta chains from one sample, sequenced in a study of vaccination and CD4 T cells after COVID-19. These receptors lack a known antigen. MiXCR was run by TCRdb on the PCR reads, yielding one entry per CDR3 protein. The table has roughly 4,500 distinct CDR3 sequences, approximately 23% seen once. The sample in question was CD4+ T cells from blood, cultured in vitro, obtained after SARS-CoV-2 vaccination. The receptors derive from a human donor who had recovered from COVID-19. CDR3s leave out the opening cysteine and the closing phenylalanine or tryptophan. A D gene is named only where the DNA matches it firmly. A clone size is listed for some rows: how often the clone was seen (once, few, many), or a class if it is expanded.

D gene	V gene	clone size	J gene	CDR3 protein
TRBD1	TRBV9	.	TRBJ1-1	ASSALGTGNTEAF
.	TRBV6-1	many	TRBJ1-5	ASNHLGIQPQH
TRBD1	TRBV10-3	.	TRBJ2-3	AISFRDRETDTQY
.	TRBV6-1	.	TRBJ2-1	ASSPLTRTGNEQF
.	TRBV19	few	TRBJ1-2	ASTADGLYGYT
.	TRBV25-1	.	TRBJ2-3	ASSRVSTDTQY
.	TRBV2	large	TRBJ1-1	ASSELGSTEAF
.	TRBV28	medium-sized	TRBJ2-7	ATRFYPYEQY
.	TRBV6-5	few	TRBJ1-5	ASSYSPTGPQH
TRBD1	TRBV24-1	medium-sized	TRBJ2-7	ATSGQGAWDEQY